The 32 T cell receptor beta chains in this list originate from one sample, sequenced in a study of T-cell reconstitution after alpha-beta-depleted transplantation in children. TCRbeta library preparation incorporated unique molecular identifiers. In TCRdb, the PCR reads were re-called with MiXCR into one record per CDR3 protein. The table lists 700,000 to 850,000 distinct CDR3 sequences, roughly 15% of them singletons. The sequenced sample was PBMCs, mostly from graft donor cells, obtained 360 days after TCRalphabeta/CD19-depleted stem cell transplant. Receptor source: a male patient younger than 18 who had a stem cell transplant for acute lymphoblastic leukemia, so the T cells may come from the graft donor.

This clonotype was observed a few times. The CDR3 DNA reads TGCGCCAGCAGCCAAGACGCCTCCCCCACAGATACGCAGTATTTT. Translating gives CASSQDASPTDTQYF. The rearrangement links TRBV4-1 to TRBJ2-3; D not certain. Trimming removed 0 bases at V and 2 bases at J, with 9 bases between. This CDR3 contains 15 residues. Per the germline V gene, CDR1 is MGHRA and CDR2 is YSYEKL.

This clonotype was counted many times. The rearrangement uses TRBV3-1 and TRBJ2-1, with D uncertain. Germline loops: CDR1 LGHDT, CDR2 YNNKEL (reference sequence). The CDR3 has 11 amino acids. V was clipped by 8 bases and J by 2 bases, with 4 bases between them. CDR3 sequence: CASQAYNEQFF. In DNA, the CDR3 is TGTGCCAGCCAGGCCTACAATGAGCAGTTCTTC.

The chain has TRBV10-3 and TRBJ2-7, with 7 bases matching TRBD2. V lost 3 bases to trimming and J lost 4 bases; unmatched junction nucleotides: 9. The length of the CDR3 is 15 residues. Germline loops: CDR1 ENHRY, CDR2 SYGVKD. The CDR3, as DNA: TGTGCCATCAGTGATGCGAGGGAGGGCCGTTACGAGCAGTACTTC. Its protein is CAISDAREGRYEQYF.

This clonotype was counted between two and nine times. CDR3 bases: TGTGCCAGCAGTTACCTACACCCGAGCTCCTATAATTCACCCCTCCACTTT. It codes for CASSYLHPSSYNSPLHF. This sequence joins TRBV6-2 or TRBV6-3 and TRBJ1-6; D unresolved. This CDR3 spans 17 amino acids. V lost 2 bases to trimming and J lost 0 bases, with 11 bases between them. Germline CDR1 and CDR2: MNHEY and SVGEGT.

V usage is TRBV27 and J usage is TRBJ1-4; D not certain. Trimming shortened V by 3 bases and J by 8 bases, and 10 bases separated the two germline ends. CDR1 is MNHEY and CDR2 is SMNVEV in the germline V gene (reference sequence). The CDR3 covers 13 residues. The CDR3 DNA sequence: TGTGCCAGCAGTTTTATCAGGAGAGAAAAACTGTTTTTT. Protein sequence: CASSFIRREKLFF.

The rearrangement links TRBV7-9 to TRBJ2-5; D is unclear. The CDR3 totals 14 residues. V was cut by 6 bases and J by 3 bases, with 14 bases left in between. Germline lookup yields CDR1 SEHNR and CDR2 FQNEAQ (reference sequence). The CDR3 DNA follows: TGTGCCAGCAGTATAGCTTGGGTCGAAGAGACCCAGTACTTC. This codes for CASSIAWVEETQYF.

The rearrangement uses TRBV15 and TRBJ1-5, with D possibly matching TRBD1 (5 bases). The length of the CDR3 is 17 residues. Germline assignment: CDR1 LNHNV and CDR2 YYDKDF (reference sequence). Trimming pared 4 bases from V and 0 bases from J, leaving 16 bases between. The CDR3 DNA sequence: TGTGCCACCAGCATTAGTCTGTGGGGGTTTAGCAATCAGCCCCAGCATTTT. Protein sequence: CATSISLWGFSNQPQHF.

The rearrangement joins TRBV11-2 to TRBJ2-5; no definite D call. In germline, CDR1 is SGHAT, CDR2 FQNNGV. CDR3 length equals 14 residues. V gave up 4 bases and J gave up 0 bases, with 9 bases separating them. CDR3 amino acids: CASSSGPHQETQYF. The CDR3 bases are TGTGCCAGCAGCTCAGGACCCCACCAAGAGACCCAGTACTTC.

The CDR3 DNA sequence: TGTGCCACCAGTGATTCGTGGAAAGCAAGCTCCTACAATGAGCAGTTCTTC. It codes for CATSDSWKASSYNEQFF. The chain couples TRBV24-1 to TRBJ2-1; the D is unclear. Germline CDR1 reads KGHDR; CDR2 reads SFDVKD. Trimming took 2 bases from V and 0 from J, leaving 13 bases between them. The CDR3 is 17 amino acids.

On this clonotype: Its ends do not fully match the called genes, so a read error is possible. The genes are TRBV7-8 and TRBJ2-5; the match to TRBD1 covers 10 bases. The CDR3 covers 15 residues. Germline-derived CDR1 and CDR2 are SGHVS and FQNEAQ. CDR3 in DNA: TGTGCCAGCAGCTCCAGACAGGGGGCCCAAGAGACCCAGAACTTC. It encodes CASSSRQGAQETQNF.

In this sample, this clonotype turned up a few times. The chain links TRBV7-9 to TRBJ2-1, with 13 bases lining up with TRBD2. CDR1 is SEHNR and CDR2 is FQNEAQ in the germline V gene (reference sequence). This CDR3 has 15 amino acids. The V segment lost 6 bases and the J segment 7 bases; nucleotides outside the gene matches: 6. The CDR3 spells CASRLAGGLKNEQFF. DNA of the CDR3: TGTGCCAGCAGACTAGCGGGAGGGCTTAAGAATGAGCAGTTCTTC.

The V and J genes are TRBV5-1 and TRBJ2-1, with D unclear. Trimming left V 1 base short and J 10 bases short, with 18 bases between. Germline CDR1 and CDR2: SGHRS and YFSETQ. This CDR3 has 15 amino acids. CDR3 DNA sequence: TGCGCCAGCAGCTTGTTTATAGGACGCCAAGCCGAGCAGTTCTTC. Amino acids: CASSLFIGRQAEQFF.

The genes are TRBV29-1 and TRBJ2-1; D may be TRBD1 (6 bases). Germline V gives CDR1 SQVTM, CDR2 ANQGSEA. The CDR3 is 13 residues long. With 5 bases removed from V and 4 bases from J, the gap between germline ends came to 12 bases. The CDR3 DNA is TGCAGCGTTAAGGGACAAACATACAATGAGCAGTTCTTC. Protein sequence: CSVKGQTYNEQFF.

This chain links TRBV7-9 with TRBJ2-7; 7 bases agree with TRBD2. Trimming cost V 5 bases and J 7 bases; bases outside gene matches: 14. Per germline, CDR1 SEHNR and CDR2 FQNEAQ (reference sequence). This CDR3 comprises 15 residues. The CDR3 DNA is TGTGCCAGCAGCCCCACTATGGGAGGGCCGGGGGAGCAGTACTTC. Amino acid sequence: CASSPTMGGPGEQYF.

The V gene is TRBV14, the J gene TRBJ2-3, with D unresolved. V lost 1 base and J lost 3, with 8 bases in between. The CDR3 totals 14 residues. CDR1 is SGHDN and CDR2 is FVKESK in the germline V gene. CDR3 in DNA: TGTGCCAGCAGCCAAGGTCAACTGACAGATACGCAGTATTTT. As protein: CASSQGQLTDTQYF.

The chain uses TRBV5-6 and TRBJ1-1; no firm D call. The CDR3 contains 13 residues. CDR1 and CDR2 from the germline V gene are SGHDT and YYEEEE. V lost 1 base and J 4 bases, leaving 8 bases between the germline ends. The CDR3 protein is CASSLNRVTEAFF. The CDR3 bases are TGTGCCAGCAGCTTGAATCGAGTCACTGAAGCTTTCTTT.

This clonotype has more than one count but fewer than ten. This sequence joins TRBV11-2 and TRBJ1-2; D unclear. V was pared by 3 bases and J by 3 bases, with 5 bases between. CDR3 length: 12 residues. The germline V gene has CDR1 SGHAT and CDR2 FQNNGV. DNA of the CDR3: TGTGCCAGCAGCTTGAACCACTATGGCTACACCTTC. Its translation: CASSLNHYGYTF.

This chain connects TRBV4-1 to TRBJ2-2, with 10 bases identical to TRBD2. J gave up 4 bases and V 1 base, and 9 bases lay outside the gene matches. CDR1 and CDR2 (germline): MGHRA, YSYEKL. This CDR3 comprises 18 residues. CDR3 sequence: CASSQGPSGSSGTGELFF. The CDR3 DNA reads as TGCGCCAGCAGCCAAGGTCCTAGCGGGAGCTCGGGCACCGGGGAGCTGTTTTTT.

The V call is TRBV29-1, the J call TRBJ1-1; D unresolved. Germline CDR1 is SQVTM and CDR2 is ANQGSEA. The length of the CDR3 is 14 residues. V was clipped by 3 bases and J by 1 base, with 12 bases between them. For the CDR3, the DNA is TGCAGCGTTGAGTCTGGGCCGGGGAACACTGAAGCTTTCTTT. This gives the protein CSVESGPGNTEAFF.

This clonotype was counted only a few times. V usage is TRBV7-3 and J usage is TRBJ2-1; no clear D gene. Trimming pared 0 bases from V and 0 bases from J, leaving 9 bases between. The CDR3 spans 16 residues. Germline V gene lookup returns CDR1 SGHTA and CDR2 FQGTGA. Here the CDR3 DNA reads TGTGCCAGCAGCTTAACGCGCGCGAGCTCCTACAATGAGCAGTTCTTC. This translates into CASSLTRASSYNEQFF.

This clonotype was picked up many times. V is TRBV12-3 or TRBV12-4 and J is TRBJ2-3; 9 positions agree with TRBD2. This CDR3 has 14 residues. V gave up 3 bases and J gave up 4 bases; unmatched junction bases: 2. This CDR3 reads CASSFSGSADTQYF. The CDR3 region has the DNA TGTGCCAGCAGTTTTAGCGGGAGCGCAGATACGCAGTATTTT.

This clonotype was picked up a small number of times. The genes are TRBV12-3 or TRBV12-4 and TRBJ1-5; the D is unclear. CDR3 length: 14 amino acids. The V end was cut by 3 bases, the J end by 5 bases, with 11 bases between. The CDR3 region has the DNA TGTGCCAGCAGTTTCTCGACAAGAGATCAGCCCCAGCATTTT. This sequence encodes CASSFSTRDQPQHF.

This clonotype was detected many times. The chain joins TRBV12-3 or TRBV12-4 to TRBJ1-5, with a possible D match to TRBD1 (6 bases). This CDR3 contains 15 residues. Trimming left V 6 bases short and J 6 bases short, with 18 bases between. CDR3 protein: CASRSTWGAGQPQHF. DNA of the CDR3: TGTGCCAGCAGATCCACCTGGGGGGCGGGTCAGCCCCAGCATTTT.

The table lists this clonotype with a few counts. The J gene is TRBJ1-5, the V gene TRBV12-3 or TRBV12-4; 7 bases fit TRBD1. V trimming: 6 bases; J trimming: 7 bases; junction bases outside the gene matches: 9. The length of the CDR3 is 14 residues. The CDR3 DNA sequence: TGTGCCAGCAGAATTACAGGGGTAAGGCAGCCCCAGCATTTT. Its protein product is CASRITGVRQPQHF.

This clonotype came up a few times. This chain connects TRBV29-1 to TRBJ2-7; TRBD2 agrees at 7 bases. There are 12 residues in the CDR3. Germline V gene lookup returns CDR1 SQVTM and CDR2 ANQGSEA. The ends lost 4 bases at V and 5 bases at J; junction bases unmatched: 5. The CDR3 loop is CSVAGGFDEQYF. The CDR3 DNA reads as TGCAGCGTTGCCGGGGGGTTCGACGAGCAGTACTTC.

V is TRBV12-3 or TRBV12-4 and J is TRBJ2-4; 8 bases align to TRBD1. J lost 7 bases, V lost 0 bases, and 5 bases had no gene match. The CDR3 has 15 residues. The CDR3 region is CASSLATGDWNIQYF. For the CDR3, the DNA is TGTGCCAGCAGTTTAGCGACAGGGGATTGGAACATTCAGTACTTC.

This rearrangement joins TRBV20-1 to TRBJ1-5; 10 positions match TRBD1. Germline V lookup: CDR1 DFQATT, CDR2 SNEGSKA (reference sequence). V trimming: 2 bases; J trimming: 1 base; junction bases outside the gene matches: 11. This CDR3 has 18 residues. DNA of the CDR3: TGCAGTGCTAGACGGGACAGGGGAGACCTTTCAAGCAATCAGCCCCAGCATTTT. Its protein is CSARRDRGDLSSNQPQHF.

The gene calls are TRBV4-2 and TRBJ2-1, with 7 bases that match TRBD2. The CDR3 spans 16 residues. Per germline, CDR1 LGHNA and CDR2 YNFKEQ. V gave up 0 bases and J gave up 3 bases; unmatched junction bases: 5. As DNA, the CDR3 is TGTGCCAGCAGCCAAGAACTAGCGTCGAACTACAATGAGCAGTTCTTC. Its protein product is CASSQELASNYNEQFF.

The chain uses TRBV29-1 and TRBJ1-3; unclear D gene. The ends were cut back, 2 bases at V and 0 bases at J, with 5 bases in the middle. Germline V gene lookup returns CDR1 SQVTM and CDR2 ANQGSEA. The CDR3 has 13 residues. DNA for the CDR3: TGCAGCGTTGAACCCTTCTCTGGAAACACCATATATTTT. It yields the protein CSVEPFSGNTIYF.

The rearrangement joins TRBV12-3 or TRBV12-4 to TRBJ2-1; 9 nucleotides match TRBD2. The CDR3 spans 16 residues. J gave up 4 bases and V 6 bases, and 10 bases lay outside the gene matches. The CDR3 DNA sequence: TGTGCCAGCAGCGTTCTAACTAGCGGGCCTTACAATGAGCAGTTCTTC. Protein: CASSVLTSGPYNEQFF.

This clonotype was seen more than once but under ten times. This sequence joins TRBV7-3 and TRBJ1-1; weak D call: TRBD1 (6 bases). V lost 4 bases and J lost 1, with 16 bases in between. The CDR3 runs 16 residues. Per germline, CDR1 SGHTA and CDR2 FQGTGA. CDR3 region: CASSSSHRAPNTEAFF. The CDR3 DNA is TGTGCCAGCAGCTCTTCCCACAGGGCCCCGAACACTGAAGCTTTCTTT.

This clonotype was picked up many times. The rearrangement joins TRBV20-1 to TRBJ2-3, with D possibly being TRBD2 (6 bases). The CDR3 loop spans 14 amino acids. Trimming pared 5 bases from V and 1 base from J, leaving 13 bases between. Germline V CDR1 and CDR2: DFQATT, SNEGSKA (reference sequence). CDR3 coding DNA: TGCAGTGCTCTCGGGGGTAGGGGCACAGATACGCAGTATTTT. Translation: CSALGGRGTDTQYF.